Shown below are 5 T cell receptor beta chains from a single sample sequenced in a study of control samples from healthy donors and cancer patients. The assay was immunoSEQ multiplex PCR, and TCRdb's table has in-frame clones only and misses some. The sample includes approximately 84,000 clones, roughly 78% of them seen just once. The source material was blood. The receptors shown here come from a woman between 55 and 75 years old in good health.

This clone was seen once. Given the absence of the conserved phenylalanine or tryptophan at the CDR3 end, a read error is likely. The DNA is left out, because the CDR3 cannot be placed on it with certainty; the CDR3 is given as TCRdb lists it. The CDR3 sequence: CSAIQTSC. The J gene is TRBJ2-6, the V gene TRBV20-1; the table calls TRBD2, which could not be checked here. The CDR3 comprises 8 residues, both ends counted. Germline CDR1 and CDR2: DFQATT and SNEGSKA (reference sequence).

The CDR3 is CASSTPGQPQHF. The CDR3, as DNA: TGTGCCAGCAGTACCCCAGGCCAGCCCCAGCATTTT. This sequence joins TRBV12-3 or TRBV12-4 and TRBJ1-5; D is undetermined. This CDR3 is 12 amino acids long. V gave up 5 bases and J gave up 7 bases, with 9 bases separating them.

V and J are TRBV5-1 and TRBJ2-2, with unresolved D. V was pared by 4 bases and J by 3 bases, with 16 bases between. The CDR3 sequence is 16 residues long. In germline, CDR1 is SGHRS, CDR2 YFSETQ. The CDR3 nucleotides are TGCGCCAGCAGCACGTTGGCCGGTAGCTACACCGGGGAGCTGTTTTTT. This translates into CASSTLAGSYTGELFF.

The rearrangement joins TRBV11-2 to TRBJ2-1; D possibly matches TRBD1 or TRBD2 (6 bases each). The V and J ends lost 7 bases and 6 bases respectively, with 25 bases between them. This CDR3 comprises 17 residues. Germline loops: CDR1 SGHAT, CDR2 FQNNGV. The CDR3 bases are TGTGCCAGCACCTTCCGGACCAACAGGGTGGAGGGCAATGAGCAGTTCTTC. Encoded protein: CASTFRTNRVEGNEQFF.

The chain has TRBV5-4 and TRBJ1-6; tentative D call: TRBD1 (5 bases). V lost 5 bases to trimming and J lost 8 bases, with 11 bases between them. The CDR3 totals 13 residues. Germline loops: CDR1 SGHNT, CDR2 YYREEE (reference sequence). The CDR3, as DNA: TGTGCCAGCAGGGACAACTCCCATTCACCCCTCCACTTT. It is translated as CASRDNSHSPLHF.